This TCR beta chain appears in the sequencing data of a study of OX40 agonist ivuxolimab in advanced cancers. TCRdb's copy holds only in-frame clones and misses some; the assay was immunoSEQ multiplex PCR. Of around 78,000 clones listed, 75% to 90% are singletons. This CDR3 is 17 amino acids long. With V trimmed by 0 bases and J by 2 bases, 4 bases remained unmatched. Germline V gene lookup returns CDR1 SGHRS and CDR2 YFSETQ. This clone is a singleton in its sample. Specimen: CD4+ or CD8+ T cells sorted from blood, collected in a trial of the OX40 agonist ivuxolimab. The rearrangement uses TRBV5-1 and TRBJ1-5; TRBD1 matches at 11 bases. The receptor was isolated from an adult with an advanced solid tumor such as melanoma, head and neck, liver or kidney cancer. CDR3 DNA sequence: TGCGCCAGCAGCTTGGAAGGGGGACAGGGGGGCAATCAGCCCCAGCATTTT. It encodes CASSLEGGQGGNQPQHF.